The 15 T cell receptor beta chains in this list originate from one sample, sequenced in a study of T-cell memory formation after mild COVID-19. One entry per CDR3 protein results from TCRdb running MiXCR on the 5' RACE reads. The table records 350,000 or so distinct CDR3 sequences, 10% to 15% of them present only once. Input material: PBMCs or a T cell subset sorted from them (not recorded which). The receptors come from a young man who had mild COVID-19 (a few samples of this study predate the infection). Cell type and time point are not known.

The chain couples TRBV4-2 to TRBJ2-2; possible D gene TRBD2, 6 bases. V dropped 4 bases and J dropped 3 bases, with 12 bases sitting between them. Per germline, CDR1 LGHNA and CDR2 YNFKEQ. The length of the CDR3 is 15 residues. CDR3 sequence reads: CASSRRSGDTGELFF. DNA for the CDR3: TGTGCCAGCAGCCGTCGATCGGGGGACACCGGGGAGCTGTTTTTT.

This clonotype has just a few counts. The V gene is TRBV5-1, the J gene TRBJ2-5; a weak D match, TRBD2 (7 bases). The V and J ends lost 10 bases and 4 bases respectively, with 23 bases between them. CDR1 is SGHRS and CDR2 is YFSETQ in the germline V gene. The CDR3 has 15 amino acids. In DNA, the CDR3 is TGCGCCTCCAGTGGGGGGGCGAGGAGGGGAGAGACCCAGTACTTC. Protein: CASSGGARRGETQYF.

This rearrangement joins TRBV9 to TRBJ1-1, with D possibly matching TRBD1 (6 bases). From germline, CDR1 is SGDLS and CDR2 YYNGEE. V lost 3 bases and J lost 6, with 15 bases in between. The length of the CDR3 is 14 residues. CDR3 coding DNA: TGTGCCAGCAGCGCCGGGGGAGGGGGATCTGAAGCTTTCTTT. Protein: CASSAGGGGSEAFF.

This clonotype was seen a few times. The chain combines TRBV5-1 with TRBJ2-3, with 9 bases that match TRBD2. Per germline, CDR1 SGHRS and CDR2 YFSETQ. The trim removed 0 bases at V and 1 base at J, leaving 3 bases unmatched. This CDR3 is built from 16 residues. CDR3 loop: CASSLDPSGGTDTQYF. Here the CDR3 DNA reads TGCGCCAGCAGCTTGGATCCTAGCGGGGGCACAGATACGCAGTATTTT.

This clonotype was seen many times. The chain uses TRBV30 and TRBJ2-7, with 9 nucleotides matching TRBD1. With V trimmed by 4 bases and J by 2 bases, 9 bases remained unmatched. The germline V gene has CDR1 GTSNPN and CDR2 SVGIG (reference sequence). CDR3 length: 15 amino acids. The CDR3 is CAWTRGTGITYEQYF. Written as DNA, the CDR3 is TGTGCCTGGACCCGGGGGACAGGGATAACCTACGAGCAGTACTTC.

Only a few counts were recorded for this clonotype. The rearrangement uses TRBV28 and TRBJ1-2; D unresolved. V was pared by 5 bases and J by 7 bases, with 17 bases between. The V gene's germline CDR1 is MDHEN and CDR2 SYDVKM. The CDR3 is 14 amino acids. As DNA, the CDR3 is TGTGCCAGCAGTCCGGCACACCCGGTTTCTGGCTACACCTTC. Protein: CASSPAHPVSGYTF.

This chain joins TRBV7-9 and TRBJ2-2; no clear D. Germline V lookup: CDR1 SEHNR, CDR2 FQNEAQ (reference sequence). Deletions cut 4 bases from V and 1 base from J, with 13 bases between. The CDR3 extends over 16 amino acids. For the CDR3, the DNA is TGTGCCAGCAGCTCTGTAGGGCGGAAGAACACCGGGGAGCTGTTTTTT. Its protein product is CASSSVGRKNTGELFF. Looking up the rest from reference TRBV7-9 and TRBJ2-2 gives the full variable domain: DTGVSQNPRHKITKRGQNVTFRCDPISEHNRLYWYRQTLGQGPEFLTYFQNEAQLEKSRLLSDRFSAERPKGSFSTLEIQRTEQGDSAMYLCASSSVGRKNTGELFFGEGSRLTVL.

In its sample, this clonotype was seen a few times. CDR3 coding DNA: TGTGCCACGGTGGGCCAGGGGGGAACCGGGGAGCTGTTTTTT. It encodes CATVGQGGTGELFF. The chain recombines TRBV10-3 with TRBJ2-2; TRBD1 might be the D (7 bases). The CDR3 runs to 14 residues. Trimming took 10 bases from V and 5 from J, leaving 17 bases between them. The V gene's germline CDR1 is ENHRY and CDR2 SYGVKD.

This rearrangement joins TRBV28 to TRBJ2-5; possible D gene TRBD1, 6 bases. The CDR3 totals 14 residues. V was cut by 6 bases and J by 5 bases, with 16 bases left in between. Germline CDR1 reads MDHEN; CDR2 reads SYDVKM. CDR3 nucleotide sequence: TGTGCCAGCAGCGAGGTCGGGCAGGGGGAGACCCAGTACTTC. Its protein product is CASSEVGQGETQYF.

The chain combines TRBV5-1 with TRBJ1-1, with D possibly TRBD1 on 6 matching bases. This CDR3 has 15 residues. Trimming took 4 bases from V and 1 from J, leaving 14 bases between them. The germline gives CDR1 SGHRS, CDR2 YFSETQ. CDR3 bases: TGCGCCAGCAGCCACACCGGGACACCGAACACTGAAGCTTTCTTT. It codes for CASSHTGTPNTEAFF.

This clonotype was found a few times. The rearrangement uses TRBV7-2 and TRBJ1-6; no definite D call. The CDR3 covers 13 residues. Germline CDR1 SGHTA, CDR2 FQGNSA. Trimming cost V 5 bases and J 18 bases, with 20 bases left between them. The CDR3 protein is CASSAFTAGYCHF. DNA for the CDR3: TGTGCCAGCAGCGCGTTCACGGCGGGGTATTGCCACTTT.

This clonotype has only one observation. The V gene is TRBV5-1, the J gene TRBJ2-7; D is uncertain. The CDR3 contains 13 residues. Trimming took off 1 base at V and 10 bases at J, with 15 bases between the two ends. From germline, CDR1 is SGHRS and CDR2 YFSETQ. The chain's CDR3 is CASSLTTSAEQYF. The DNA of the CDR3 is TGCGCCAGCAGCTTGACAACCTCGGCGGAACAGTACTTC.

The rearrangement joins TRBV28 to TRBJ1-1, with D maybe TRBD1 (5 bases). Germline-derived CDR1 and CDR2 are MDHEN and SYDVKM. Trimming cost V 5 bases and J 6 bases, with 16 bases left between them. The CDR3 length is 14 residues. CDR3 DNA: TGTGCCAGCAGTCCCAGGGTCGGTTTCTCTGAAGCTTTCTTT. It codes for CASSPRVGFSEAFF.

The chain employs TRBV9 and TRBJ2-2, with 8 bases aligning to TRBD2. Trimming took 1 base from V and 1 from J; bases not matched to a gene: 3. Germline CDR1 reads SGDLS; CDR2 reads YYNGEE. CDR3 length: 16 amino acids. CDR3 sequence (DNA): TGTGCCAGCAGCGTAAGGAGCGGGGGGAACACCGGGGAGCTGTTTTTT. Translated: CASSVRSGGNTGELFF.

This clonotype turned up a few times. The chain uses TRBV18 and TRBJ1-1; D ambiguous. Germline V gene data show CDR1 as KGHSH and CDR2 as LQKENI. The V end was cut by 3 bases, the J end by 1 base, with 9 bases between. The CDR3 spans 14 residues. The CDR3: CASSPGFSNTEAFF. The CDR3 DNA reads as TGTGCCAGCTCACCGGGTTTCTCGAACACTGAAGCTTTCTTT.